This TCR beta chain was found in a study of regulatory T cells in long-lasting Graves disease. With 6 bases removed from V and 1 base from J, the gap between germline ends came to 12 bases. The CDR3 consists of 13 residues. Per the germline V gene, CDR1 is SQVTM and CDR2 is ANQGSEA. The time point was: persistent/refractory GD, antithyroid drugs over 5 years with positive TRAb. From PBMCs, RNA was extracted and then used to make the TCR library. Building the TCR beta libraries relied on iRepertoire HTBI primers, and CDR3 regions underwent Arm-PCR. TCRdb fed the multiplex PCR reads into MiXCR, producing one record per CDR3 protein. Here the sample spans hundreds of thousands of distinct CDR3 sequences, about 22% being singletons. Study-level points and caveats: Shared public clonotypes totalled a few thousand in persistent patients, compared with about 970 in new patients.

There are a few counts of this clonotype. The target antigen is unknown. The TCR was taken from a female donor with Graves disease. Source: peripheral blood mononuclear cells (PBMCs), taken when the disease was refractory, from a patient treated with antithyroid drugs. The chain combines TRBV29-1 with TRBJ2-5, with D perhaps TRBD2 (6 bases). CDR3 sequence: CSVAGRLQETQYF. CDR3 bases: TGCAGCGTCGCGGGGAGGCTCCAAGAGACCCAGTACTTC.